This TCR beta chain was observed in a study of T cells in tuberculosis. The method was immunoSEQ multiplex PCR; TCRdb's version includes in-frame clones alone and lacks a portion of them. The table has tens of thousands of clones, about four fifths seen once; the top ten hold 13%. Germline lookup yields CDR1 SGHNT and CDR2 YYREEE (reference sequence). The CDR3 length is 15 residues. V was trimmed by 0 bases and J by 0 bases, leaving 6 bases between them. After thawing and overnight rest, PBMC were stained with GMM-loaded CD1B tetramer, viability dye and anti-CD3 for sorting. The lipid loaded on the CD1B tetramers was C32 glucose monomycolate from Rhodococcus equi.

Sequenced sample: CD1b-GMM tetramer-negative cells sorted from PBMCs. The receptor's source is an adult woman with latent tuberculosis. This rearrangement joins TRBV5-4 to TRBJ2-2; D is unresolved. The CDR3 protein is CASSLDTANTGELFF. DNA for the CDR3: TGTGCCAGCAGCTTGGACACCGCGAACACCGGGGAGCTGTTTTTT.